This T cell receptor beta chain was sequenced for a study of cytomegalovirus exposure and HLA in healthy donors (dated by TCRdb to the late 2010s). A note on the overall study: An earlier analysis of some 620 of the donors reported approximately 280 Gb of sequence data and 95 million to 130 million unique TCR beta sequences obtained from 150 million to 200 million T cells. Among 300 to 450 genotyped donors of the cohort, an average of around 240,000 unique TCR beta nucleotide sequences were sequenced per donor, roughly 20% of them non-productive. Class I and class II HLA loci were covered by the typing at four-digit resolution. In the later analysis, no new phenotypic data were used to find candidate immune exposures; instead, reliance was placed on TCR beta sequences and their occurrence across donors. The study profiled the T cell repertoires of fewer than 850 subjects by immunosequencing and related them to cytomegalovirus serostatus. Donor age, sex, ethnicity and CMV serostatus were compiled together with the repertoire data. Several DR-DQ haplotypes were handled as single units for association and clustering, since linkage in the cohort was strong. Genome-wide SNP genotypes for about 65% of the roughly 700 donors were used in a later genetic analysis, which treated that subset as a discovery cohort. In an earlier analysis of roughly 540 of the donors, high-throughput TCR beta sequencing was used to judge whether each TCR beta V gene segment behaved as functional or pseudogenic. High-throughput TCR immunosequencing, statistical association of individual TCRs with disease status, and machine learning were combined to predict cytomegalovirus infection status. Typing coverage differed by locus: A, B, C, DRB1 and DQB1 were typed in roughly 629-630 donors, DQA1 in about 500, DPA1 in nearly 610, and DPB1 in roughly 450. An early release that covered several hundred HLA-typed donors contained about 300 gigabases of sequencing data and about 84 million unique TCR sequences. A later analysis re-analyzed previously published TCR beta repertoires from roughly 630 donors and added high-resolution HLA genotyping to study TCR occurrence patterns. Along with the roughly 610-subject first cohort, a separate validation cohort of over a hundred different subjects was used. Every repertoire in the discovery cohort had been generated on one and the same sequencing platform. The study was designed to test whether signatures of past pathogen exposure could be identified by cataloging public T cell receptors. Of the 300 to 450 genotyped donors, roughly 80% fell in the genetic ancestry cluster associated with self-reported Caucasian donors. General conclusions and limits of the study: In a later analysis, 16,951 TCR beta sequences were associated with specific HLA alleles at a false discovery rate of 0.05. The earlier analysis of 587 of the donors excluded roughly 17 rarely observed V segments, including chromosome 9 orphons, because counts were too low. Most TCR sequences were observed very rarely across donors, whereas some public TCRs were present in many individuals. In a later analysis, HLA-associated TCR beta chains showed more clonal expansion and lower generation probabilities than non-associated chains that were equally common. Roughly uniform sequencing depth across donors was assumed in presence/absence analyses, although this assumption may not hold. A further reported finding was that TCR beta sequences accurately predicted the HLA-A and HLA-B alleles for most subjects in the first cohort. Linkage disequilibrium might explain the correlated functional status among segregating V segments, but an unknown experimental factor could not be ruled out. A cluster of highly shared sequence variants was judged likely to represent a technical artifact of the sequencing pipeline. A later genetic analysis associated a missense DCLRE1C variant with V-gene and J-gene trimming of TCR beta chains, and an independent cohort replicated the association. In a later analysis, most CMV-associated TCR beta chains were found to appear HLA-restricted, with HLA associations seemingly driven largely by CMV exposure. According to a later analysis, TCR association rates differed among HLA loci, with DRB1 alleles showing the most associated TCRs and HLA-C alleles showing the fewest. It was suggested by the authors that the approach could potentially be generalized to other disease states and immunological phenotypes. Three of the identified cytomegalovirus-associated TCR beta chains were confirmed in vitro to be specific for cytomegalovirus antigens. In a later genetic analysis, fewer N-insertions in productive TCRs were reported among donors in an Asian-associated ancestry cluster than the roughly 640-donor mean. The study listed 170 or so TCR beta chains as associated with cytomegalovirus. In an earlier analysis of approximately 600 of the donors, most TCR beta V segments were observed in productive rearrangements about 87% or about 30% of the time, broadly matching IMGT annotations. When HLA alleles, especially DR and DQ, strongly co-occurred, TCR associations were difficult to assign to individual alleles. CMV serostatus was the only immune exposure information available for the cohort. Some IMGT-functional V segments, including TRBV6-2 and TRBV6-3, could not be told apart with the 87-base-pair reads, so those segments were excluded. In both the original and validation cohorts, the classifier was reported to diagnose cytomegalovirus status with high specificity and sensitivity. In this cohort, only TCR beta chains were sequenced, and detectable features were limited by the absence of alpha or paired-chain data. HLA typing was unavailable for some donors at each locus, so association tests used only the typed subset. According to a later analysis, parvovirus B19, influenza, CMV and Epstein-Barr virus appeared linked to several top co-occurrence clusters.

A word on this clone: Its antigen is not yet known. One base away there is no much larger clone; base qualities are not given.

The library was generated by the immunoSEQ multiplex PCR assay. A mixture of 60 forward primers for TCR Vbeta segments and 13 reverse primers for TCR Jbeta segments was used in the multiplex PCR. The CDR3 region of rearranged TCR beta genes was amplified from genomic DNA with a multiplex PCR assay. On the Illumina HiSeq System, the amplified TCR beta libraries were sequenced as 87-base-pair reads. As for how the authors treated the data: A later analysis counted around 72 million unique TCR beta chains across the 666 repertoires, and roughly 10 million of these chains were shared by at least two donors. Raw reads were error-corrected and collapsed into unique sequences with a nearest-neighbor algorithm that merged closely related sequences to remove PCR and sequencing errors. CDR3 sequences were aligned to IMGT reference sequences to assign V, D and J gene segments. For a sequence to be retained, a match of at least six nucleotides was required to both a V gene segment and a J gene segment. A rearrangement counted as productive if the CDR3 had no stop codons and remained in frame with V and J, and every other rearrangement counted as non-productive. Following IMGT convention, CDR3 was defined as the stretch from the second conserved V-encoded cysteine up to the conserved J-encoded phenylalanine. The earlier analysis of fewer than 750 of the donors excluded sequences that lacked an unambiguous match to a single V gene segment. An earlier analysis of just under 600 of the donors called V segments functional above 56.7% productive rearrangements and segregating when the between-donor standard deviation exceeded 5%. To diagnose cytomegalovirus status from the catalog of TCR beta chain sequences, a statistical classification framework was built. V and J gene assignment, in a later analysis, came from comparing TCR nucleotide sequences with IMGT/GENE-DB human TR gene sequences. The TCRdist pipeline was used in a later analysis to assign CDR3 sequences and most-parsimonious VDJ recombination scenarios. In a later analysis, each TCR beta chain was defined by its CDR3 amino acid sequence together with its V-gene family, and reads without a unique V-gene family were excluded. A later analysis removed 592 highly shared, low-generation-probability nucleotide sequences to deal with suspected cross-contamination and a sequencing artifact. In a later analysis, a clonal expansion index was calculated for each public chain from normalized within-repertoire ranks of inferred template counts. A later analysis computed generation probabilities with a VDJ recombination model fitted to out-of-frame rearrangements, and checked the results against IGoR. In a later analysis, hypergeometric tests were used to score TCR-TCR, TCR-HLA and TCR-CMV co-occurrence, with a repertoire-size bias correction applied to TCR pairs. To estimate false discovery rates, a later analysis permuted the HLA or CMV assignments 20 times. In a later analysis, co-occurring TCRs were grouped with DBSCAN, and TCRdist sequence similarity was added when clustering was performed within HLA-allele-positive subsets. Repertoires with fewer than 30,000 or more than 120,000 public chains, plus five repertoires with anomalous nucleotide sharing, were excluded from co-occurrence clustering. TCRdb took over this immuneACCESS table, retaining in-frame rearrangements with V and J assigned. Such tables are incomplete; in checked studies, under half of the missing clones stem from an unresolved V gene, and the remainder is unexplained. The V and J calls and clone size come from that table; D and trimming were worked out from the DNA. The sample contains about 110,000 clones, under 80% of them found a single time. The ten largest clones represent roughly 9.2% of the sample.

In total, 500 to 700 healthy bone marrow donors made up the cohort. All cohort members were sampled while nominally healthy, although unrecorded immune exposures were likely present. The donor was CMV seropositive and was included in the group of 300 or so seropositive cohort members. Every donor gave a peripheral blood sample, and the peripheral blood mononuclear cells from that sample were used for TCR beta sequencing. The Qiagen DNeasy Blood Extraction Kit was used to extract genomic DNA from the blood cell samples. CDR1 and CDR2 were assigned from the germline V gene as MDHEN and SYDVKM. The germline V and J ends show losses of 1 base and 1 base respectively, and no gene match explains 9 bases of the junction. The cysteine opens and the phenylalanine closes a CDR3 of 17 amino acids. The only DNA kept is the CDR3, 51 bases in frame from the first base.

The TCR sequence derives from a woman aged 35 to 49 in good health and CMV-seropositive. The chain uses TRBV28 and TRBJ2-7; TRBD1 lines up with 8 middle nucleotides. Input material: PBMCs. The DNA sequence is as follows: TGTGCCAGCAGTTTATCCCTCAGGGGGCACCTATCCTACGAGCAGTACTTC. Protein translation: CASSLSLRGHLSYEQYF.